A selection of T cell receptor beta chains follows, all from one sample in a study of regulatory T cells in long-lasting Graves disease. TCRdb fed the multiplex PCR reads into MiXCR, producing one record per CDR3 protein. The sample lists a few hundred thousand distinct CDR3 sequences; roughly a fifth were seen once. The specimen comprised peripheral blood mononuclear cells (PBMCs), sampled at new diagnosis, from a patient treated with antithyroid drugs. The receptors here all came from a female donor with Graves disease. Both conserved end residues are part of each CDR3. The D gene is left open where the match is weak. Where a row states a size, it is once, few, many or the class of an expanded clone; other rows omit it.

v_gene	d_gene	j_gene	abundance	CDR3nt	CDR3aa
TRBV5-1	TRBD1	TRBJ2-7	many	TGCGCCAGCGGCCCGACAGGGAGCGACGAGCAGTACTTC	CASGPTGSDEQYF
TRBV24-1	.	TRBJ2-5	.	TGTGCCACCAGTGATCCGGAATATGACCGGGGAGAGACCCAGTACTTC	CATSDPEYDRGETQYF
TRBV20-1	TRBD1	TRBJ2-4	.	TGCAGTGCCAAAACCCGACAGGGTCCAATAGCCAAAAACATTCAGTACTTC	CSAKTRQGPIAKNIQYF
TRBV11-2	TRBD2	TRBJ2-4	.	TGTGCCAGCAGCCCACTCGCGGGGGGGGGAAACATTCAGTGCTTC	CASSPLAGGGNIQCF
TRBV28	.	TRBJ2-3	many	TGTGCCAGCAGTCCCTCCCTGGTCGCAGATACGCAGTATTTT	CASSPSLVADTQYF
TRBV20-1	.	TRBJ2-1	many	TGCAGTGCTAGCCAACCAGGGGATGAGCAGTTCTTC	CSASQPGDEQFF
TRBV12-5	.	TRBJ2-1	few	TGTGCTAGTGGTGTGACCGCGAGCTCCTACAGTGAGCAGTTCTTC	CASGVTASSYSEQFF
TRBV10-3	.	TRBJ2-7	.	TGTGCCATCAGTGGCCAACGATACGAGCAGTACTTC	CAISGQRYEQYF
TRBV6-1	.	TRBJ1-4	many	TGTGCCAGCAGTATAGGGGGAGTAGGTGAAAAACTGTTTTTT	CASSIGGVGEKLFF
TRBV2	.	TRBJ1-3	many	TGTGCCAGCATTGGGTCCAACTCTGGAAACACCATATATTTT	CASIGSNSGNTIYF
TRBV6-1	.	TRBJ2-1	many	TGTGCCAGCATTAAAGCGGGTCGGACAGCAAACAATGAGCAGTTCTTC	CASIKAGRTANNEQFF
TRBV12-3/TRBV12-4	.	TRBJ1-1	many	TGTGCCAGCAGCTTCAGGGGATCGGGCACTGAAGCTTTCTTT	CASSFRGSGTEAFF
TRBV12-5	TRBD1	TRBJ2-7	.	TGTGCTAGTGGTTATACAAAGGACAGGTTATACTTC	CASGYTKDRLYF
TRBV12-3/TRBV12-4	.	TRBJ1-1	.	TGTGCCAGCAGTTTACAATACGGGGGGGGCCGGAACACTGAAGCTTTCTTT	CASSLQYGGGRNTEAFF
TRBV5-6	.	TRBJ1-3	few	TGTGCCAGCAGTCCCGGACTGTACTCTGGAAACACCATATATTTT	CASSPGLYSGNTIYF
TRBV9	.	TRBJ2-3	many	TGTGCCAGCAGCGTAATGAAGCAAGACACAGATACGCAGTATTTT	CASSVMKQDTDTQYF
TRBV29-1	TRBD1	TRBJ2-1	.	TGCAGCGTTGGGGACAGCTCCTACAATGAGCAGTTCTTC	CSVGDSSYNEQFF
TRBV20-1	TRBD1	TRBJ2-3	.	TGCAGTGCTAGAGCGGGACAGGGCCGCACAGATACGCAGTATTTT	CSARAGQGRTDTQYF
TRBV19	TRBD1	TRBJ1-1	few	TGTGCCAGTATGCAGGGGGGGACTTTCTTT	CASMQGGTFF
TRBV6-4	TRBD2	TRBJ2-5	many	TGTGCCAGCAGCGTTCGCGGGGGGGTCCTTCGAGAGGAGACCCAGTACTTC	CASSVRGGVLREETQYF
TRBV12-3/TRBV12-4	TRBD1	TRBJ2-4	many	TGTGCCAGCCGACGGGACAGGGGAGGGGAGAACATTCAGTACTTC	CASRRDRGGENIQYF